The rows below give T cell receptor beta chains drawn from one sample of a study of T cell repertoires and Cas9 in healthy adults. Generated by immunoSEQ multiplex PCR, the TCRdb table keeps only in-frame clones and is missing some. The sample includes 20,000 to 25,000 clones, just under 95% of them seen just once. Sequenced: CD4+ effector T cells (CD127+, CD25-, CD137-, CD154-) from PBMCs; culture status not recorded. The receptors were gathered from a human donor in good health. Each CDR3 is given with its conserved first and last residue. D genes are given only for firm matches. Some rows have no size entry. The others give once, few or many, or a class for an expanded clone.

D,J,V,size,DNA,CDR3
.,TRBJ1-3,TRBV6-5,.,TGTGCCAGCGAGGGAAGTGCCGGAAACACCATATATTTT,CASEGSAGNTIYF
.,TRBJ1-2,TRBV2,.,TGTGCCAGCAGTGAAGCTCATTCGTTCGGGACTTACACCTTC,CASSEAHSFGTYTF
.,TRBJ1-4,TRBV7-2,few,TGTGCCAGCAGCGATGTGGGGGATGAAAAACTGTTTTTT,CASSDVGDEKLFF
.,TRBJ2-2,TRBV18,.,TGTGCCAGCGCCGAGGGGACGAACACCGGGGAGCTGTTTTTT,CASAEGTNTGELFF
.,TRBJ1-5,TRBV2,once,TGTGCCAGCAGTGAAGGGTTTAGTCAGCCCCAGCATTTT,CASSEGFSQPQHF
.,TRBJ1-1,TRBV5-1,once,TGCGCCAGCAGCCCAGCGACAGGTTGGGACACTGAAGCTTTCTTT,CASSPATGWDTEAFF
.,TRBJ1-2,TRBV6-1,.,TGTGCCAGCAGTCCGACAGCCTATGGCTACACCTTC,CASSPTAYGYTF
.,TRBJ1-5,TRBV19,once,TGTGCCAGTAGTATGGACCGGAACAATCAGCCCCAGCATTTT,CASSMDRNNQPQHF
TRBD1,TRBJ1-2,TRBV6-1,.,TGTGCCAGATACATGCGGGACAGGGTAAGAGGCTACACCTTC,CARYMRDRVRGYTF
TRBD1,TRBJ2-7,TRBV2,.,TGTGCCAGCAGTGTTCGACAGGGGGTGGGATACGAGCAGTACTTC,CASSVRQGVGYEQYF
.,TRBJ2-3,TRBV4-2,.,TGTGCCAGCAGTCAAGAATCGCGGACCACAGATACGCAGTATTTT,CASSQESRTTDTQYF
TRBD1,TRBJ1-2,TRBV28,.,TGTGCCAGCAGTTTAGACCTGGGACAGGGTCGTCTTGGCTACACCTTC,CASSLDLGQGRLGYTF
.,TRBJ1-1,TRBV5-8,.,TGTGCCAGCAGCTTAGGCGGGGTTGTGAACACTGAAGCTTTCTTT,CASSLGGVVNTEAFF
.,TRBJ1-4,TRBV5-1,.,TGCGCCAGCAGCTTGGTCGGGTTTAATGAAAAACTGTTTTTT,CASSLVGFNEKLFF
.,TRBJ1-5,TRBV5-1,.,TGCGCCAGCAGCTTGATGGCTGATCAGCCCCAGCATTTT,CASSLMADQPQHF
.,TRBJ1-1,TRBV5-4,.,TGTGCCAGCAGCTTGGCACAGACGAACACTGAAGCTTTCTTT,CASSLAQTNTEAFF
TRBD1,TRBJ1-4,TRBV30,.,TGTGCCTGGTTCCGACAGGGCGAAGAAAAACTGTTTTTT,CAWFRQGEEKLFF
TRBD2,TRBJ2-3,TRBV7-9,.,TGTGCCAGCAGCCCGGGGACTAGCGGTCTGGATACGCAGTATTTT,CASSPGTSGLDTQYF
.,TRBJ2-1,TRBV5-4,.,TGTGCCAGCAGCTCGGACACCCGCTCCTACAATGAGCAGTTCTTC,CASSSDTRSYNEQFF
.,TRBJ1-2,TRBV29-1,once,TGCAGCGTGGGACCCAGACTAAACTATGGCTACACCTTC,CSVGPRLNYGYTF
.,TRBJ2-2,TRBV7-2,.,TGTGCCAGCAGCTTACGCTATCATACGAACACCGGGGAGCTGTTTTTT,CASSLRYHTNTGELFF
.,TRBJ1-2,TRBV6-5,.,TGTGCCAGCAGGCAGGGGTACTATGGCTACACCTTC,CASRQGYYGYTF
.,TRBJ1-2,TRBV5-6,.,TGTGCCAGCAGCTTGCCGGGGAACTATGGCTACACCTTC,CASSLPGNYGYTF
TRBD1,TRBJ1-2,TRBV28,.,TGTGCCAGCAGGCGACGACAGGGTGACTATGGCTACACCTTC,CASRRRQGDYGYTF
.,TRBJ1-5,TRBV2,.,TGTGCCAGCAGGGAAGGACAGCCGGGTCAGCCCCAGCATTTT,CASREGQPGQPQHF
.,TRBJ1-5,TRBV6-1,.,TGTGCCAGCAGTGATGGGGGAGGTACGCCCCAGCATTTT,CASSDGGGTPQHF
TRBD1,TRBJ1-2,TRBV6-1,.,TGTGCCAGCACCCGACAGGGAGGCTATGGCTACACCTTC,CASTRQGGYGYTF
.,TRBJ2-1,TRBV7-6,.,TGTGCCAGCAGCTTACTAGGGACGCAATACAATGAGCAGTTCTTC,CASSLLGTQYNEQFF
.,TRBJ1-2,TRBV6-5,once,TGTGCCAGCAGGGAACAGGGTTCTAACTATGGCTACACCTTC,CASREQGSNYGYTF
.,TRBJ1-2,TRBV19,.,TGTGCCAGTAGTATAGATCTCGGGTGGACAAGCGGCTACACCTTC,CASSIDLGWTSGYTF
TRBD1,TRBJ1-5,TRBV7-2,.,TGTGCCAGCAGCCCCGGGACAGGGAGCAATCAGCCCCAGCATTTT,CASSPGTGSNQPQHF
.,TRBJ2-5,TRBV2,.,TGTGCCAGCACCGCACAGGGAACGGAGACCCAGTACTTC,CASTAQGTETQYF
TRBD2,TRBJ2-1,TRBV27,.,TGTGCCAGCAGATTTAGGTGGGCTAGCGGGATAATAAATGAGCAGTTCTTC,CASRFRWASGIINEQFF
.,TRBJ1-2,TRBV9,.,TGTGCCAGCAGCGCCCCTCAGAGGGGGACTAACTATGGCTACACCTTC,CASSAPQRGTNYGYTF
TRBD2,TRBJ2-3,TRBV11-2,.,TGTGCCAGCAGCTTTACGGGACTAGCGGGAGCCACAGATACGCAGTATTTT,CASSFTGLAGATDTQYF